The 3 T cell receptor beta chains below were found in one sample sequenced in a study of early T cells in non-severe SARS-CoV-2 infection. Each CDR3 protein is one row after TCRdb ran MiXCR on the 5' RACE reads. The sample shows more than 65,000 distinct CDR3 sequences, 4.6% of them seen only once. The input for sequencing was whole blood, taken at baseline. The receptors were sampled from an adult who was a healthcare worker with PCR-confirmed SARS-CoV-2 infection or an uninfected control (not recorded which). The donor label of this sample is uncertain.

This clonotype has ten or more counts. This chain joins TRBV4-3 and TRBJ1-4; a possible D gene is TRBD1 (5 bases). The length of the CDR3 is 13 residues. In germline, CDR1 is LGHNA, CDR2 YSLEER. Trimming pared 2 bases from V and 8 bases from J, leaving 9 bases between. CDR3 amino acids: CASSQRGAEKLFF. In DNA form, the CDR3 reads TGCGCCAGCAGCCAACGAGGGGCGGAAAAACTGTTTTTT.

This clonotype was seen repeatedly, ten times or more. V and J are TRBV19 and TRBJ1-5; D uncertain. Trimming took 3 bases from V and 0 from J, leaving 12 bases between them. The CDR3 contains 16 residues. Germline V lookup: CDR1 LNHDA, CDR2 SQIVND (reference sequence). The CDR3: CASSITPGGSNQPQHF. Written as DNA, the CDR3 is TGTGCCAGTAGTATTACTCCTGGTGGTAGCAATCAGCCCCAGCATTTT.

This clonotype was seen many times. J is TRBJ2-1 and V is TRBV6-5; 10 nucleotides agree with TRBD2. V was clipped by 5 bases and J by 2 bases; unmatched bases: 3. CDR3 length: 15 residues. CDR1 and CDR2 from the germline V gene are MNHEY and SVGAGI. The CDR3 DNA is TGTGCCAGCAGTACGGGACTAGCGACCTACAATGAGCAGTTCTTC. This gives the protein CASSTGLATYNEQFF.